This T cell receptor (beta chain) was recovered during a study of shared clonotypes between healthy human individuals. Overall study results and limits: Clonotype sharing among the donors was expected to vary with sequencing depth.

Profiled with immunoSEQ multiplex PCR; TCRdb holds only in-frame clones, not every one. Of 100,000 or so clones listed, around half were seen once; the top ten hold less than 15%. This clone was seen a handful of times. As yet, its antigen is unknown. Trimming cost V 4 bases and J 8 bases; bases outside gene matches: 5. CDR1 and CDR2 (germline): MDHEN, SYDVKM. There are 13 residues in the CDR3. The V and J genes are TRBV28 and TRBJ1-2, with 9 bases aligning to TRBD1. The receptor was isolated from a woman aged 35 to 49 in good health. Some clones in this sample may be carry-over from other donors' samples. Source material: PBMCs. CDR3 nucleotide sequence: TGTGCCAGCAGTTCTGGACAGGGGTTGGGCTACACCTTC. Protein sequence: CASSSGQGLGYTF.